This is a list of T cell receptor beta chains from one sample in a study of blood T cell repertoires in COVID-19. TCRdb's copy holds only in-frame clones and misses some; the assay was immunoSEQ multiplex PCR. The table lists 300,000 to 400,000 clones, 87% of them singletons, with around 7.8% in the top ten. Sequencing was done on a sample of peripheral blood. These receptors all stem from a woman aged 45-65 years who had recovered from COVID-19. Each CDR3 is given with its conserved first and last residue.

TRBJ2-5 TRBV3-1/TRBV3-2 CASSRGLAGGPRETQYF
TRBJ2-5 TRBV6-1 CASSELAGGPQETQYF
TRBJ1-5 TRBV19 CASLKVYGESQHF
TRBJ2-3 TRBV2 CASSALAGNTDTQYF
TRBJ1-1 TRBV6-2/TRBV6-3 CASSRPGVGLNTEAFF
TRBJ2-1 TRBV9 CASSDAGTSVIDEQFF
TRBJ1-4 TRBV6-6 CASSYIGQSNEKLFF
TRBJ2-3 TRBV7-9 CASSPSGTSTDTQYF
TRBJ1-1 TRBV7-2 CASSRQGRIGTEAFF
TRBJ2-7 TRBV5-5 CASSLLAGAGEQYF
TRBJ2-1 TRBV4-1 CASSQEQAGGEQFF
TRBJ1-5 TRBV30 CAWSVMGRGNQPQHF
TRBJ2-7 TRBV7-2 CASSPTGGSSYEQYF
TRBJ2-7 TRBV2 CASGIGVNEQYF
TRBJ2-1 TRBV7-2 CASSFSGNQQFF
TRBJ2-7 TRBV27 CASSSLPGQGSHEQYF
TRBJ1-3 TRBV9 CASSPLVGNTIYF
TRBJ1-6 TRBV30 CAWTGTGSGFGNSPLHF
TRBJ1-2 TRBV9 CASSTDRGILSYTF
TRBJ2-1 TRBV19 CASSILLAGPSSYNEQFF
TRBJ2-7 TRBV6-2/TRBV6-3 CASSYSARGGRDEQYF
TRBJ2-2 TRBV4-2 CASSQASGRNTGELFF
TRBJ2-7 TRBV7-2 CASTLPGQAYEQYF
TRBJ2-1 TRBV7-2 CASSLGFGGDEQFF
TRBJ1-1 TRBV4-3 CASSQDGAGATEAFF
TRBJ2-7 TRBV28 CASRRTVSSYEQYF
TRBJ2-7 TRBV5-8 CASSLEGGTLREQYF
TRBJ2-7 TRBV3-1/TRBV3-2 CASSQDPPRVAGHSYEQYF
TRBJ1-1 TRBV2 CASRVRGGNTEAFF
TRBJ2-7 TRBV9 CASSPRGISYEQYF
TRBJ1-2 TRBV5-6 CASSLRSGGWYGYTF
TRBJ1-2 TRBV30 CAWSLKGQKLGGYTF
TRBJ2-5 TRBV7-6 CASSFGLAGGGETQYF
TRBJ1-1 TRBV29-1 CSVRTVSSTEAFF
TRBJ2-7 TRBV29-1 CSVEASGNSYEQYF
TRBJ2-2 TRBV9 CASSPSEGVTGELFF
TRBJ1-4 TRBV28 CASSLIDRGGEKLFF
TRBJ2-3 TRBV19 CASMALAGAPDTQYF
TRBJ2-7 TRBV28 CASSLRWLAGGVMGSYEQYF
TRBJ1-5 TRBV5-6 CASSLGQGQPQHF
TRBJ2-2 TRBV5-1 CASSLGGGAHTGELFF
TRBJ2-2 TRBV7-9 CASSLLSWGDAGVGGELFF
TRBJ1-4 TRBV9 CASSVDARGGEKLFF
TRBJ2-7 TRBV19 CAIRYEQYF
TRBJ2-4 TRBV5-1 CASSLRSGAVAKNIQYF